This TCR beta chain was sequenced in a study of T cells expressing NK-cell markers. Overall study: All TCR beta repertoires analysed originated from sorted CD3+CD56+NKG2C+, CD3+CD56+NKG2C- and CD3+CD56-NKG2C+ T cells.

TCRdb reprocessed the 5' RACE reads and stores each CDR3 protein as one record, lacking DNA. The sample includes 350,000 to 450,000 distinct CDR3 sequences. Germline CDR1 is SEHNR and CDR2 is FQNEAQ (reference sequence). There are 16 residues in the CDR3. The rearrangement uses TRBV7-9 and TRBJ2-3; TCRdb picks TRBD2, but there is no DNA to check that call. Material for sequencing was blood T cells: a sorted CD56 or NKG2C T cell subset, CD4+ or CD8+ T cells, or bulk PBMC T cells (not recorded which). This TCR came from a man aged 18-70 years in good health. Here the CDR3 reads CASSPYRAGGTDTQYF.